The sequence of this T cell receptor (beta chain) was determined in a study of shared clonotypes between healthy human individuals. As to this clone: The antigen is undetermined.

Sorted-subset replicate PCR reactions were performed with around 200 ng DNA, corresponding to about 32,000 T cell genomes. Method: immunoSEQ multiplex PCR; TCRdb's copy keeps in-frame clones and lacks some. This sample carries 2 million to 2.5 million clones, just over 90% of them seen once, and the ten largest clones take 1.5% to 2%. Overall study results and limits: Clonotype sharing among donors likely depends on sequencing depth. Clonotypes not shared had lower generation probabilities than those common to all four donors. Donor scarcity curtailed the genetic and exposure-history diversity represented herein.

CD45RO-negative, CCR7-positively selected cells formed the naive CD8 fraction, excluding terminally differentiated effector memory CD45RA+ cells. This CDR3 region has 14 residues. V dropped 6 bases and J dropped 7 bases, with 15 bases sitting between them. Germline values: CDR1 MDHEN, CDR2 SYDVKM. The chain couples TRBV28 to TRBJ1-4; no firm D call. Specimen: naive CD8+ T cells from PBMCs. This TCR was sampled from a man younger than 35 in good health. Some clones in this sample may be carry-over from other donors' samples. The CDR3 here is CASSPSSWGEKLFF. In DNA, the CDR3 is TGTGCCAGCAGCCCATCGAGTTGGGGTGAAAAACTGTTTTTT.